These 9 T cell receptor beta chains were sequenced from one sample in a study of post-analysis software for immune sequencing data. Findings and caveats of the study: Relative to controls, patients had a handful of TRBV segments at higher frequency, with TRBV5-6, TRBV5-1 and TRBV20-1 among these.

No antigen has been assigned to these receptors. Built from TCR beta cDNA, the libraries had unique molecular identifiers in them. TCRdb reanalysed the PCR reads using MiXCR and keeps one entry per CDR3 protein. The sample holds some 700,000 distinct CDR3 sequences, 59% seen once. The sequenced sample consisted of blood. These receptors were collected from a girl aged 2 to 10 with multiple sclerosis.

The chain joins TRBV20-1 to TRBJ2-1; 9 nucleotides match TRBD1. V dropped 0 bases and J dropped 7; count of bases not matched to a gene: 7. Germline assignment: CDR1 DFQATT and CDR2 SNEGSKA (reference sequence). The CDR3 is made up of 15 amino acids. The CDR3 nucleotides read TGCAGTGCTAGAGACGCAACCGGGACAGGGAATGAGCAGTTCTTC. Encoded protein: CSARDATGTGNEQFF.

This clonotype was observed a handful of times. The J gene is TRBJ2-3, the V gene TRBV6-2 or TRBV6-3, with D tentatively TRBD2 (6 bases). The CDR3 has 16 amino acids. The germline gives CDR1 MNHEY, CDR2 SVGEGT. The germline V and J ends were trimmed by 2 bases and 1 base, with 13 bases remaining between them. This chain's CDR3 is CASSYEEGVGTDTQYF. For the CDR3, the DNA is TGTGCCAGCAGTTACGAGGAGGGAGTGGGCACAGATACGCAGTATTTT.

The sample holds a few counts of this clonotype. Here the CDR3 DNA reads TGTGCCATCAGTGAGTCGAAACTCCGGTACCAAGAGACCCAGTACTTC. Translated, it gives CAISESKLRYQETQYF. The V and J genes are TRBV10-3 and TRBJ2-5, with unresolved D. Germline V gives CDR1 ENHRY, CDR2 SYGVKD. The CDR3 sequence is 16 residues long. Trimming cost V 0 bases and J 0 bases, with 11 bases left between them.

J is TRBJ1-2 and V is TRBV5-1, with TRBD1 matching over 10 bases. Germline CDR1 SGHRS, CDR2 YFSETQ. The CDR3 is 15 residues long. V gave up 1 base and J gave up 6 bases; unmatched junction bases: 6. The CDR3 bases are TGCGCCAGCAGCTTGTTGGACAGGGGGGTACATGGCTACACCTTC. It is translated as CASSLLDRGVHGYTF. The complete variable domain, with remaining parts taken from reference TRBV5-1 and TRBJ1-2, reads KAGVTQTPRYLIKTRGQQVTLSCSPISGHRSVSWYQQTPGQGLQFLFEYFSETQRNKGNFPGRFSGRQFSNSRSEMNVSTLELGDSALYLCASSLLDRGVHGYTFGSGTRLTVV.

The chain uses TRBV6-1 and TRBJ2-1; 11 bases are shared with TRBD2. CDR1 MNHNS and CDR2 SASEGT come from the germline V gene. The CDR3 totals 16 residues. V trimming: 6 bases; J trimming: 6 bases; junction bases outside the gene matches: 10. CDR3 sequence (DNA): TGTGCCAGCAGACGGGATAGGCTAGCGGGAGGCAATGAGCAGTTCTTC. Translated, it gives CASRRDRLAGGNEQFF.

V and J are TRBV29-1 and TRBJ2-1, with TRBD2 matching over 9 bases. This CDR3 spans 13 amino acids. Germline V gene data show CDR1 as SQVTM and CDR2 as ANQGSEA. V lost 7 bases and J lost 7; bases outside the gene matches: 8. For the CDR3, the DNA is TGCAGCGCTCTACCGGGACTAGCTAATGAGCAGTTCTTC. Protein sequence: CSALPGLANEQFF.

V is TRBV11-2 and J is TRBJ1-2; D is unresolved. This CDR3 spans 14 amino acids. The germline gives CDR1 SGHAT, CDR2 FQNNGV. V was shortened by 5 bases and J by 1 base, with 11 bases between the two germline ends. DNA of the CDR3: TGTGCCAGCAGCGCCGGGCACAGTAACTATGGCTACACCTTC. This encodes CASSAGHSNYGYTF.

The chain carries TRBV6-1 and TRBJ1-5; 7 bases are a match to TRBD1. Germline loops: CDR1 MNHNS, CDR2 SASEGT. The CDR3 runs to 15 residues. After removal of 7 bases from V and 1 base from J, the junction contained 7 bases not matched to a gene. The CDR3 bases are TGTGCCAGCACTCAGGTGACAGGGAGCAATCAGCCCCAGCATTTT. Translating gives CASTQVTGSNQPQHF.

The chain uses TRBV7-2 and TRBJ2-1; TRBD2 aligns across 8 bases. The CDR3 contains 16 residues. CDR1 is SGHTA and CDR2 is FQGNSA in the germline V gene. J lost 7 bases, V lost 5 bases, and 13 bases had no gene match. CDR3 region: CASSAPWDAGGNEQFF. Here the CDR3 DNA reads TGTGCCAGCAGCGCCCCCTGGGATGCGGGAGGAAATGAGCAGTTCTTC.